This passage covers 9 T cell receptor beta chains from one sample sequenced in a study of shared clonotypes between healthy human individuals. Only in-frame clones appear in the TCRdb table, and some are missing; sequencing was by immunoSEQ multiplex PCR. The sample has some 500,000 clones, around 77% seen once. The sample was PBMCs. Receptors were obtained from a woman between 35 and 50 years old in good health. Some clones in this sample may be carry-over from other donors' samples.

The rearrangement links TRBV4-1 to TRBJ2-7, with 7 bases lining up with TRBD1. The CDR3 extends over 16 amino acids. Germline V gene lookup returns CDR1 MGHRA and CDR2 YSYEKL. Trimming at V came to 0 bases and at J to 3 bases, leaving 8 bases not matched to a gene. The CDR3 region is CASSQEVGQNIYEQYF. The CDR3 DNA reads TGCGCCAGCAGCCAAGAGGTGGGACAGAATATCTACGAGCAGTACTTC.

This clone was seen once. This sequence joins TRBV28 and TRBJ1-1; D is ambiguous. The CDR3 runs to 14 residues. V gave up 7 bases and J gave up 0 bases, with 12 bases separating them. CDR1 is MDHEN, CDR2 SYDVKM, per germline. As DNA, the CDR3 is TGTGCCAGCACCGTCAGGCGGATGAACACTGAAGCTTTCTTT. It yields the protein CASTVRRMNTEAFF.

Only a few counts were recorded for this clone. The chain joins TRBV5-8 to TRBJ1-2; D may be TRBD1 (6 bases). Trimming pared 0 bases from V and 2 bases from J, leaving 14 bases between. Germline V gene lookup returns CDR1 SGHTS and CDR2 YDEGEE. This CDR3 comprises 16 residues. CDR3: CASSLERGRGNYGYTF. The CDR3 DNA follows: TGTGCCAGCAGCTTGGAGCGTGGCAGGGGCAACTATGGCTACACCTTC.

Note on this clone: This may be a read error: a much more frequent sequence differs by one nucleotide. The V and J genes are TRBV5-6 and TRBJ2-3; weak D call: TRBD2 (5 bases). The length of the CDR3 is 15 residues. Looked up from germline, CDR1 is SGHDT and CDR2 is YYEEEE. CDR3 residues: CASSLGPSSTDMQYF. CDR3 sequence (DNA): TGTGCCAGCAGCTTGGGACCATCTAGCACAGATATGCAGTATTTT.

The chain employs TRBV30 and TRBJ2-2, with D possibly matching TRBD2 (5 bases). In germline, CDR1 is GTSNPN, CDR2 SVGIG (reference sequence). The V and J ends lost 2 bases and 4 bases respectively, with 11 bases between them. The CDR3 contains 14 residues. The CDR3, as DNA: TGTGCCTGGAGTAGGTGGGAGTCCACCGGGGAGCTGTTTTTT. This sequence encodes CAWSRWESTGELFF.

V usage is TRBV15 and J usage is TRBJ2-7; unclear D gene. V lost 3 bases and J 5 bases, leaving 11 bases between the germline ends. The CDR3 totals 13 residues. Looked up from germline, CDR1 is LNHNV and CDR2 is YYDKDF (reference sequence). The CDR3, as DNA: TGTGCCACCAGCAGGGGGTTTCGAGACGAGCAGTACTTC. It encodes CATSRGFRDEQYF.

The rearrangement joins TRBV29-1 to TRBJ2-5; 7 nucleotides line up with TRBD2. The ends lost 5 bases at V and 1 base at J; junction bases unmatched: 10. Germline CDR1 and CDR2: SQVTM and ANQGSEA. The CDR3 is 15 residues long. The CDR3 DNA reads TGCAGCGTTTCAATTGGCGGGAGTGTCCAAGAGACCCAGTACTTC. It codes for CSVSIGGSVQETQYF.

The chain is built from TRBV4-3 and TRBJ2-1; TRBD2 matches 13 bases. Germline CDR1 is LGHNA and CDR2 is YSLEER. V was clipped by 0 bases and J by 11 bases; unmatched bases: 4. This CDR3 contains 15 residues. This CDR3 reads CASSQDRGLAGKQFF. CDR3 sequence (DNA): TGCGCCAGCAGCCAAGATCGGGGACTAGCGGGGAAGCAGTTCTTC.

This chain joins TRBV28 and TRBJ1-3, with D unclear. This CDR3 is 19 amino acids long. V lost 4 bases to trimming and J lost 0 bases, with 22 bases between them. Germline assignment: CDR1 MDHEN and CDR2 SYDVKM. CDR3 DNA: TGTGCCAGCAGTTCTCCGGCACCAGATCCACCCGTCTCTGGAAACACCATATATTTT. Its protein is CASSSPAPDPPVSGNTIYF.